The source of this T cell receptor beta chain is a study of shared clonotypes between healthy human individuals. Germline CDR1 and CDR2: ENHRY and SYGVKD. The CDR3 is 18 amino acids. The junction had 11 bases not matched to a gene; V was cut back by 7 bases and J by 4 bases. Method: immunoSEQ multiplex PCR; TCRdb's copy keeps in-frame clones and lacks some. The table records fewer than 3 million clones, 92% of them present only once. Donors were healthy HIV-negative adults without recently reported acute infections or vaccinations. The clonotype was recovered from a man younger than 35 in good health. Some clones in this sample may be carry-over from other donors' samples. The sample consisted of naive CD4+ T cells from PBMCs. This sample's subset: CD45RA+ positively selected. This rearrangement joins TRBV10-3 to TRBJ2-6; 12 positions agree with TRBD2. The CDR3 protein is CAINEQLAGGRGANVLTF. Written as DNA, the CDR3 is TGTGCCATCAACGAACAACTAGCGGGAGGTCGAGGGGCCAACGTCCTGACTTTC.